Listed below are T cell receptor beta chains from one sample, sequenced in a study of cytomegalovirus exposure and HLA in healthy donors. The protocol was immunoSEQ multiplex PCR, while the TCRdb copy is restricted to in-frame clones and leaves out a portion. The table includes 65,000 or so clones, 70% to 80% detected once. Material: PBMCs. These receptors were collected from a girl between 10 and 17 years old in good health and CMV-seropositive. Both conserved end residues are part of each CDR3. The D gene is left open where the match is weak. For some rows the clone size is stated as once, few or many, or as a class when expanded; others skip it.

v_call	d_call	clone_size	j_call	cdr3_nt	cdr3_aa
TRBV4-1	TRBD2	NA	TRBJ2-5	TGCGCCAGCAGCCAAGATGGTCCTAGCGGGAGGCCGAAGACCCAGTACTTC	CASSQDGPSGRPKTQYF
TRBV5-1	NA	NA	TRBJ1-1	TGCGCCAGCAGCTTGTGGGGAGGGAACACTGAAGCTTTCTTT	CASSLWGGNTEAFF
TRBV9	TRBD2	NA	TRBJ2-7	TGTGCCAGCAGCCCGACAGCGGGGGGCCTCTCCTACGAGCAGTACTTC	CASSPTAGGLSYEQYF
TRBV12-2	NA	NA	TRBJ2-5	TGTGCAAGTCGCCCGGACAGGCCGGAGACCCAGTACTTC	CASRPDRPETQYF
TRBV6-5	NA	few	TRBJ1-5	TGTGCCAGCAGTTATGGGGCTCCGGAGGGTCAGCCCCAGCATTTT	CASSYGAPEGQPQHF
TRBV9	NA	once	TRBJ1-1	TGTGCCAGCAGCCTACGGGAACGCCCGAACACTGAAGCTTTCTTT	CASSLRERPNTEAFF
TRBV5-4	NA	NA	TRBJ2-2	TGTGCCAGCAGCTTGGTGTCCGGGACAACCGGGGAGCTGTTTTTT	CASSLVSGTTGELFF
TRBV4-1	TRBD1	NA	TRBJ2-6	TGCGCCAGCAGCCCTGGCCCAAGGGGGCGACCCTCTGGGGCCAACGTCCTGACTTTC	CASSPGPRGRPSGANVLTF
TRBV4-1	TRBD2	few	TRBJ2-1	TGCGCCAGCAGCTACAGCGGGAGGGCGTGGGGTGAGCAGTTCTTC	CASSYSGRAWGEQFF
TRBV13	NA	once	TRBJ2-7	TGTGCCAGCAGCTTAGGATCGAGTGAGCAGTACTTC	CASSLGSSEQYF
TRBV25-1	NA	NA	TRBJ2-7	TGTGCCAGCAGTGAATCCGGGTCCGCCTACGAGCAGTACTTC	CASSESGSAYEQYF
TRBV29-1	NA	NA	TRBJ1-1	TGCAGCGTTGAAAGAGGGTATGAAGCTTTCTTT	CSVERGYEAFF
TRBV5-8	NA	few	TRBJ2-7	TGTGCCAGCAGCTTCTTCGGGTTATCCTACGAGCAGTACTTC	CASSFFGLSYEQYF
TRBV2	TRBD2	NA	TRBJ2-7	TGTGCCAGCAGTAGCCTTAGCGGGGGCCTCTACGAGCAGTACTTC	CASSSLSGGLYEQYF
TRBV2	TRBD1	once	TRBJ1-4	TGTGCCAGCACTTGGGCCGGGACAGGGGTGGAAAAACTGTTTTTT	CASTWAGTGVEKLFF
TRBV5-1	TRBD1	few	TRBJ2-7	TGCGCCAGCAGCTTGGAGCCAGGGGGATACGAGCAGTACTTC	CASSLEPGGYEQYF
TRBV5-4	NA	NA	TRBJ2-5	TGTGCCAGCAGCCCAGGGTTGGTAGGTGAGACCCAGTACTTC	CASSPGLVGETQYF
TRBV5-4	NA	NA	TRBJ1-5	TGTGCCAGCAGCGCGGCTCCGGGACTGACCAATCAGCCCCAGCATTTT	CASSAAPGLTNQPQHF
TRBV6-5	NA	once	TRBJ2-7	TGTGCCAGCAGTCCCCAGGATCCGGACTACGAGCAGTACTTC	CASSPQDPDYEQYF
TRBV11-2	TRBD1	NA	TRBJ2-2	TGTGCCAGCAGCTCCCCCGGGACAGGGGGAGAGGAGCTGTTTTTT	CASSSPGTGGEELFF